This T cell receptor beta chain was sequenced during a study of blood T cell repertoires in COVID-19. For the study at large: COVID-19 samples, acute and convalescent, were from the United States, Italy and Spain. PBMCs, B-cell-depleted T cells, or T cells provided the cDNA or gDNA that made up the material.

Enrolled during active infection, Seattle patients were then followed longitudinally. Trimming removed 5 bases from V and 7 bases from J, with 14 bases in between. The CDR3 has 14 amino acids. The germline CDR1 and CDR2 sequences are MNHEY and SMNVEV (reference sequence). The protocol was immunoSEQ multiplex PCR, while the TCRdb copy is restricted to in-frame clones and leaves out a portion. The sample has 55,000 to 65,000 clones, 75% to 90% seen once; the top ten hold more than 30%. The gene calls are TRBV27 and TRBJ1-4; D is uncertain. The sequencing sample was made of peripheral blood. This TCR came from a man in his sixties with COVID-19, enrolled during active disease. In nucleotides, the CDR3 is TGTGCCAGCAGTCCGGAGGGAATAGGTGAAAAACTGTTTTTT. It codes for CASSPEGIGEKLFF.